Listed below are T cell receptor beta chains from one sample, sequenced in a study of T cell changes during pregnancy in multiple sclerosis. The table came from immunoSEQ multiplex PCR; TCRdb's copy has only in-frame clones and leaves some out. This table holds some 27,000 clones, roughly nine tenths found once. The sample consisted of CD8+ T cells from peripheral blood mononuclear cells, taken before pregnancy. The receptors here all came from a female donor with multiple sclerosis, enrolled in a pregnancy study. CDR3s include the opening cysteine and the closing phenylalanine or tryptophan. Fields, in order: D gene, clone size, V gene, J gene, CDR3 DNA, CDR3 protein. A D gene is named only where the DNA matches it firmly. Clone size is shown for a subset of rows, as once, few, many or a class of expanded clone.

NA,once,TRBV11-2,TRBJ2-7,TGTGCCAGCAGCTTAGACAGGGGCTACGAGCAGTACTTC,CASSLDRGYEQYF
NA,NA,TRBV29-1,TRBJ1-5,TGCAGCGTCTACCGGGGAGTTCATCAGCCCCAGCATTTT,CSVYRGVHQPQHF
NA,once,TRBV5-4,TRBJ2-1,TGTGCCAGCACCCCCGGGATACCCTCCTACAATGAGCAGTTCTTC,CASTPGIPSYNEQFF
TRBD1,NA,TRBV29-1,TRBJ2-1,TGCAGCGTTGACCCCCGGGACAGGGGTGTCAATGAGCAGTTCTTC,CSVDPRDRGVNEQFF
NA,NA,TRBV6-5,TRBJ2-5,TGTGCCAGCGTTCCCAGGGGAAAAGAGACCCAGTACTTC,CASVPRGKETQYF
NA,NA,TRBV28,TRBJ1-1,TGTGCCAGCAGTTTACGGGGACACAGCGGCACTGAAGCTTTCTTT,CASSLRGHSGTEAFF
NA,NA,TRBV4-1,TRBJ2-2,TGCGCCAGCAGCCTTATGAACACCGGGGAGCTGTTTTTT,CASSLMNTGELFF
NA,NA,TRBV5-1,TRBJ1-6,TGCGCCAGCAGCTTGGGGCCAGGGTGGGATAATTCACCCCTCCACTTT,CASSLGPGWDNSPLHF
NA,NA,TRBV19,TRBJ1-1,TGTGCCAGTAGTATAGATCCGGCAGGCCTTAACACTGAAGCTTTCTTT,CASSIDPAGLNTEAFF
NA,NA,TRBV19,TRBJ2-2,TGTGCCAGTAAGACAGCGAACACCGGGGAGCTGTTTTTT,CASKTANTGELFF
TRBD1,NA,TRBV12-5,TRBJ1-4,TGTGCTAGTGGTTGGGACAGGTGGGAAAAACTGTTTTTT,CASGWDRWEKLFF
NA,NA,TRBV10-3,TRBJ2-5,TGTGCCATCAGTGATAACCTCAGTCAGGAGACCCAGTACTTC,CAISDNLSQETQYF
TRBD1,NA,TRBV5-4,TRBJ1-3,TGTGCCAGCAGCTGGGACAGCTCTGGAAACACCATATATTTT,CASSWDSSGNTIYF
NA,NA,TRBV27,TRBJ2-7,TGTGCCAGCAGTTTACGACTAGTCTACGAGCAGTACTTC,CASSLRLVYEQYF
NA,NA,TRBV21-1,TRBJ2-2,TGTGCCAGCAGCAAAGAAGGAACAGGACCAGGGGGGACTACCGGGGAGCTGTTTTTT,CASSKEGTGPGGTTGELFF
NA,NA,TRBV25-1,TRBJ2-7,TGTGCCAGCAGTGAATCCAGGGCGCACTACGAGCAGTACTTC,CASSESRAHYEQYF
TRBD1,NA,TRBV19,TRBJ1-6,TGTGCCAGTAGTATAATCGGGACAGCCTATAATTCACCCCTCCACTTT,CASSIIGTAYNSPLHF
NA,NA,TRBV18,TRBJ2-1,TGTGCCAGCTGTCCCGGGAACTCCTACAATGAGCAGTTCTTC,CASCPGNSYNEQFF
TRBD2,NA,TRBV4-2,TRBJ2-1,TGTGCCAGCATGAATAGCGGGGGAGAATTCAATGAGCAGTTCTTC,CASMNSGGEFNEQFF
NA,NA,TRBV19,TRBJ1-3,TGTGCCAGTAGTATAGGGGGGCTGGCTGGAAACACCATATATTTT,CASSIGGLAGNTIYF
NA,NA,TRBV13,TRBJ2-7,TGTGCCAGCAGCAGTAGCGGATACTCCTACGAGCAGTACTTC,CASSSSGYSYEQYF
NA,NA,TRBV7-9,TRBJ2-7,TGTGCCAGCAGCCACCCGCTCAGGGACGAGCAGTACTTC,CASSHPLRDEQYF
NA,NA,TRBV19,TRBJ2-1,TGTGCCAGTAGTATAGGACAGAATGAGCAGTTCTTC,CASSIGQNEQFF
NA,NA,TRBV5-1,TRBJ2-7,TGCGCCAGCAGCCCCTGGGCCGGGGAAGACTACGAGCAGTACTTC,CASSPWAGEDYEQYF
TRBD2,NA,TRBV5-6,TRBJ2-1,TGTGCCAGCAGCTTGGCTAGCGGGAGATACAATGAGCAGTTCTTC,CASSLASGRYNEQFF
NA,NA,TRBV18,TRBJ2-1,TGTGCCAGCTCACCACCGGCAAACAATGAGCAGTTCTTC,CASSPPANNEQFF
NA,NA,TRBV5-6,TRBJ1-1,TGTGCCAGCAGCTTAGGAGACCTCACTGAAGCTTTCTTT,CASSLGDLTEAFF
NA,once,TRBV28,TRBJ1-1,TGTGCCAGCAGTTTAGGAGGGGAGAACACTGAAGCTTTCTTT,CASSLGGENTEAFF
TRBD1,NA,TRBV5-5,TRBJ1-1,TGTGCCAGCAGCATTGACAGGGAAACTGAAGCTTTCTTT,CASSIDRETEAFF
NA,NA,TRBV5-6,TRBJ2-7,TGTGCCAGCAGCTTTGGCGGGTACGAGCAGTACTTC,CASSFGGYEQYF
NA,NA,TRBV6-5,TRBJ2-7,TGTGCCAGCAGTTACCGTGCCGAAACGGGCGAGCAGTACTTC,CASSYRAETGEQYF
NA,NA,TRBV30,TRBJ1-3,TGTGCCTGGAGTTTAGATTTACCTGGAAACACCATATATTTT,CAWSLDLPGNTIYF
TRBD2,NA,TRBV4-3,TRBJ2-7,TGCGCCAGCAGCCAAGTAGCGGGGGCCTACGAGCAGTACTTC,CASSQVAGAYEQYF
NA,NA,TRBV27,TRBJ2-1,TGTGCCAGCAGTTTCTTGTCCGTACAGGAAGGTGAGCAGTTCTTC,CASSFLSVQEGEQFF
NA,NA,TRBV29-1,TRBJ1-6,TGCAGCGTTGCCCAAGTTGGGCTTGTGAAATCACCCCTCCACTTT,CSVAQVGLVKSPLHF
TRBD2,NA,TRBV6-1,TRBJ2-1,TGTGCCAGCAGCCTAACTAGCGGGGGTTACAATGAGCAGTTCTTC,CASSLTSGGYNEQFF
TRBD1,NA,TRBV7-3,TRBJ2-1,TGTGCCAGCAGCATACGCGGGACAGGGTTTAATGAGCAGTTCTTC,CASSIRGTGFNEQFF
NA,NA,TRBV6-6,TRBJ1-1,TGTGCCAGCAGTCCAGGGACTGAAGCTTTCTTT,CASSPGTEAFF
TRBD1,once,TRBV11-2,TRBJ1-1,TGTGCCAGCAGCTCGAGGACAGGGATGAACACTGAAGCTTTCTTT,CASSSRTGMNTEAFF
NA,once,TRBV2,TRBJ2-3,TGTGCCAGACTAGGAGCGAGCACAGATACGCAGTATTTT,CARLGASTDTQYF
NA,NA,TRBV7-9,TRBJ1-2,TGTGCCAGCAGTGTAGACAGCAGGGAAGGCTACACCTTC,CASSVDSREGYTF
TRBD1,NA,TRBV27,TRBJ2-7,TGTGCCAGCAGTTTTCTACAGGGGGCCGTTGAGCAGTACTTC,CASSFLQGAVEQYF
NA,NA,TRBV27,TRBJ2-7,TGTGCCAGCAGTTATTCGGCAGGGGCCTACTACGAGCAGTACTTC,CASSYSAGAYYEQYF
NA,few,TRBV6-1,TRBJ1-2,TGTGCCAGCAGAGGACAGTCTGTCGGCTACACCTTC,CASRGQSVGYTF
NA,NA,TRBV19,TRBJ2-7,TGTGCCAGTAGTCCTGTCCTCGGGATCTCCTACGAGCAGTACTTC,CASSPVLGISYEQYF
NA,NA,TRBV7-8,TRBJ2-1,TGTGCCAGCAGCCCCCCTGGGGGGGGCCCCTACAATGAGCAGTTCTTC,CASSPPGGGPYNEQFF
NA,NA,TRBV14,TRBJ1-4,TGTGCCAGCAGCCAAACAGGCCTTAATGAAAAACTGTTTTTT,CASSQTGLNEKLFF
NA,NA,TRBV13,TRBJ2-5,TGTGCCAGCAGCTTAGACAGGGAAGAGACCCAGTACTTC,CASSLDREETQYF
TRBD2,NA,TRBV5-1,TRBJ2-7,TGCGCCAGCAGCTTGGGGCCTAGCGGACTCTACGAGCAGTACTTC,CASSLGPSGLYEQYF
NA,NA,TRBV29-1,TRBJ1-1,TGCAGCGTGTACTGGAGTCCTGAGGCTTTCTTT,CSVYWSPEAFF
TRBD2,NA,TRBV6-5,TRBJ2-3,TGTGCCAGCAGTTACTCGGGCGGGGGAGGAGATACGCAGTATTTT,CASSYSGGGGDTQYF
NA,NA,TRBV19,TRBJ1-5,TGTGCCAGTAGTATTGCCAGTTATAGCAATCAGCCCCAGCATTTT,CASSIASYSNQPQHF
NA,NA,TRBV29-1,TRBJ2-7,TGCAGCGTCAGCAACGGGGAGGATGACGAGCAGTACTTC,CSVSNGEDDEQYF
NA,NA,TRBV2,TRBJ1-4,TGTGCCAGTTTCGACAGCTCAACTAATGAAAAACTGTTTTTT,CASFDSSTNEKLFF
NA,NA,TRBV9,TRBJ2-7,TGTGCCAGCAGCGTAGGAGGGTCTTGGGCCTACGAGCAGTACTTC,CASSVGGSWAYEQYF
NA,NA,TRBV28,TRBJ2-7,TGTGCCAGCAGTTTCCAGGGCCAAAACGAGCAGTACTTC,CASSFQGQNEQYF
NA,NA,TRBV9,TRBJ2-1,TGTGCCAGCAGCGTAGGTGGGGGGGGCTTTTACAATGAGCAGTTCTTC,CASSVGGGGFYNEQFF